This T cell receptor beta chain was captured in a study of blood T cell repertoires in COVID-19. Trimming shortened V by 1 base and J by 7 bases, and 8 bases separated the two germline ends. This CDR3 region has 14 residues. Per the germline V gene, CDR1 is SEHNR and CDR2 is FQNEAQ (reference sequence). Clones were sequenced by immunoSEQ multiplex PCR, and TCRdb holds only the in-frame ones, with some missing. The sample carries 160,000 or so clones, approximately 88% recorded once. The TCR was taken from a woman between 45 and 65 years old who had recovered from COVID-19. Input material: PBMCs or T cells enriched from blood (not recorded which). The rearrangement joins TRBV7-9 to TRBJ1-6, with D uncertain. CDR3: CASSLGSVNSPLHF. The DNA of the CDR3 is TGTGCCAGCAGCTTAGGGTCAGTGAATTCACCCCTCCACTTT.